The TCR beta chain described here comes from a study of cytotoxic CD8 clonotypes in ibrutinib-treated CLL (dated by TCRdb to 2020 to 2023). Background on the whole study: The cohort had about a dozen relapsed/refractory and approximately 15 treatment-naive patients; roughly 18 were IGHV unmutated. Partial responses were observed in some 24 patients and complete responses in 2; after a median follow-up of around 68 months, remission was maintained in 14 patients and progression was observed in some twelve. Samples at response were collected after a median of approximately twelve months of treatment, with a range of roughly 6 to 36 months. Samples averaged about 260,000 productive templates and just under 95,000 productive rearrangements. Longitudinal samples were available for about 30% of the 86 trial participants. Cryopreserved peripheral blood mononuclear cells were collected before treatment, at response, and at either disease progression or sustained remission. Patients were still on ibrutinib when every remission and progressive disease sample was collected.

For TCR beta library preparation, roughly 2 micrograms of genomic DNA were extracted from the cryopreserved PBMCs. High-throughput TCR beta sequencing was performed on longitudinal blood samples from CLL patients receiving ibrutinib monotherapy. Patients were enrolled in a phase 2 open-label single-center ibrutinib monotherapy trial. A distance of 10 bases separates the germline ends of V and J, which lose 1 base and 0 bases respectively. The CDR3 starts with the cysteine, ends with the phenylalanine, and has 15 residues. The only DNA kept is the CDR3, 45 bases in frame from the first base. In the germline V gene (reference sequence), CDR1 corresponds to SEHNR and CDR2 to FQNEAQ. The goal of deep resolution MiSeq sequencing was a depth between 1 in 1 million and 1 in 200,000 T cells, and coverage averaged 10x per clonotype. The immunoSEQ hsTCRB Kit was used to generate the TCR beta libraries. The published analysis was carried out like this. ImmunoSEQ Data Assistant and ImmunoSEQ Analyzer were used for data analysis, and V, D and J genes were assigned according to IMGT definitions. Clonality, which ranges from 0 to 1, was calculated as one minus the normalized Shannon entropy of productive rearrangement frequencies. Only overrepresented clonotypes making up at least 0.05% of each patient's repertoire were included in the public clonotype analysis. Some 13 age-matched healthy donor repertoires from immuneACCESS served as clonality controls. TCRdb holds this immuneACCESS table with in-frame rearrangements only. Some clones are missing; in checked studies, unresolved V genes explain under half, and the rest has no known cause. The V and J calls and clone size come from that table; D and trimming were worked out from the DNA. In all, the sample holds about 29,000 clones, and about 80% of those were seen once. The ten largest clones capture 51% of the sample.

In regard to this clone: This clone's antigen is unknown. Qualities for individual bases were not recorded, and no much larger clone is one base off.

Findings and caveats that apply to the study as a whole: Baseline clonality was found to be higher than that of age-matched healthy donors and was strongly correlated with circulating CD8+ T-cell counts. Public clonotypes were rare and either contracted or stayed stable during treatment, and the rise in clonality at ibrutinib response reflected the expansion of private clonotypes. An increase in clonality was observed at ibrutinib response, with clonality remaining stable during sustained remission and falling back toward baseline at progression. Lymph node repertoires were not examined, and the timing of sampling was not matched between patients in sustained remission and those whose disease progressed.

The receptor was isolated from a human donor with chronic lymphocytic leukemia. The material sequenced was PBMCs, taken after 36 months of ibrutinib treatment. This chain is built from TRBV7-9 and TRBJ2-7, with a weak D call of TRBD2 (5 bases match). The DNA sequence follows: TGTGCCAGCAGCTTAGTCGGCGGGTTCTCCTACGAGCAGTACTTC. Its protein is CASSLVGGFSYEQYF.